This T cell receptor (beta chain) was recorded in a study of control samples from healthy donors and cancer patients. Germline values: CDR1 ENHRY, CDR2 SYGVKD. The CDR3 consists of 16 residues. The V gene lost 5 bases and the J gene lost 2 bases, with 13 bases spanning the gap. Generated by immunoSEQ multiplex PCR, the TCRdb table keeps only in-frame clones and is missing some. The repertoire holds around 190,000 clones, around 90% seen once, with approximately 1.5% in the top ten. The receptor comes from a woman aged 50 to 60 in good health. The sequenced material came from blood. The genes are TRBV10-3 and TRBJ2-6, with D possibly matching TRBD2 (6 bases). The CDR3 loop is CAISPPTGAGANVLTF. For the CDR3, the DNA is TGTGCCATCAGTCCCCCGACGGGGGCTGGGGCCAACGTCCTGACTTTC.